This T cell receptor (beta chain) was identified during a study of graft-versus-host responses after intestinal transplantation. Turning to the study itself: Isolated intestinal, liver-intestinal, or multivisceral transplants were what recipients had. Anti-thymocyte globulin induction was given to all recipients, followed by tacrolimus and steroids for around three years.

Germline V gives CDR1 SQVTM, CDR2 ANQGSEA. CDR3 size: 14 residues. V was trimmed by 3 bases and J by 8 bases, leaving 17 bases between them. As to this clone: The antigen is not known.

Sequenced by immunoSEQ multiplex PCR; TCRdb stores in-frame clones only, minus some. The sample consists of roughly 100,000 clones, 93% of them appearing once. Study-level findings and limits: Recipient marrow showed GvH clones, some seen first in ileum or blood. Levels of circulating GvH clones at their peak were associated with early post-transplant HvG declines.

This receptor was identified in a human donor who received an intestinal transplant. Specimen: unstimulated CD8+ T cells sorted from spleen or lymph node cells, collected before intestinal transplant. The V gene is TRBV29-1, the J gene TRBJ2-1; D gene uncertain. The CDR3 nucleotides read TGCAGCGTTGACGGGTACCGCCAGGTGGATGAGCAGTTCTTC. Amino acid sequence: CSVDGYRQVDEQFF.